Listed below are T cell receptor beta chains from one sample, sequenced in a study of cytotoxic CD8 clonotypes in ibrutinib-treated CLL. Profiling relied on immunoSEQ multiplex PCR, and the TCRdb table lists in-frame clones only, not all of them. The repertoire includes 130,000 or so clones, approximately 80% of them detected once, and about 3.5% sits in the top ten. The sample here was PBMCs, taken after 24 months of ibrutinib treatment. Receptors originate from a human donor with chronic lymphocytic leukemia. Both conserved end residues are part of each CDR3. Each record gives: J gene, clone size, V gene, CDR3 protein. A row's size may be missing; if present it is once, few, many or a size class.

TRBJ1-2 . TRBV30 CAWGTRRNYGYTF
TRBJ2-7 . TRBV9 CASSVAGDRGGEQYF
TRBJ2-1 . TRBV25-1 CASSSAYNEQFF
TRBJ1-2 . TRBV6-6 CASSQGFYGYTF
TRBJ1-1 once TRBV13 CASSSTQTGAISNTEAFF
TRBJ1-1 . TRBV2 CASSESENTEAFF
TRBJ1-5 . TRBV5-5 CASSFRQTNQPQHF
TRBJ2-3 . TRBV7-2 CASSLDFGTAAQYF
TRBJ2-7 . TRBV7-6 CASSPGQALYF
TRBJ1-1 . TRBV7-9 CASSNRGGQSNTEAFF
TRBJ2-3 . TRBV18 CASSRRSGGTDTQYF
TRBJ2-1 . TRBV27 CASSFSGQGWSNEQFF
TRBJ2-7 once TRBV30 CAWSGGQGPYEQYF
TRBJ1-5 few TRBV6-1 CASSEYRARAQHF
TRBJ2-2 . TRBV9 CASSATGTGGFGELFF
TRBJ1-2 . TRBV20-1 CSALGDYGYTF
TRBJ2-7 . TRBV6-6 CASHYLGQGAWEQYF
TRBJ1-2 . TRBV7-2 CASSLTGGFYGYTF
TRBJ2-7 . TRBV14 CASSPGTGYHEQYF
TRBJ1-6 . TRBV30 CAWTDRENSPLHF
TRBJ1-1 . TRBV5-6 CASSLSNTEAFF
TRBJ1-1 once TRBV19 CASSFPQSNTEAFF
TRBJ2-7 . TRBV15 CATSRSRLAGVGEQYF
TRBJ2-1 . TRBV15 CATSRAGQGAEEQFF
TRBJ2-3 . TRBV18 CASATPGGVTDTQYF
TRBJ1-4 . TRBV18 CASSPPGRTGKLFF
TRBJ2-2 . TRBV7-2 CASSPPGPTGELFF
TRBJ2-3 once TRBV6-4 CASSDSSGGSADTQYF
TRBJ2-3 . TRBV27 CASSLSSARFTDTQYF
TRBJ2-2 . TRBV6-1 CASSEWDTGELFF
TRBJ2-7 . TRBV10-3 CAISQRGSSYEQYF
TRBJ2-5 . TRBV11-3 CASSQGTSGGETQYF
TRBJ2-7 . TRBV29-1 CSVVGQGIYEQYF
TRBJ2-1 . TRBV9 CASSLTSGGVSYNEQFF
TRBJ1-5 . TRBV2 CASSEGRGQQPQHF
TRBJ1-1 . TRBV9 CASSVAVAGMNTEAFF
TRBJ1-2 . TRBV2 CASSVAYGYTF
TRBJ2-2 . TRBV4-1 CASSRRGPGAPGELFF
TRBJ2-7 . TRBV7-2 CASSSKLGAGQGEQYF
TRBJ1-2 . TRBV7-2 CASSLYTGQGLYGYTF
TRBJ1-3 . TRBV5-1 CASSLEPGGLSGNTIYF
TRBJ1-6 . TRBV5-1 CASSSGTPEYNSPLHF
TRBJ1-2 . TRBV18 CASSPEGTGLNYGYTF
TRBJ2-2 . TRBV4-2 CASSQDRRSRELFF
TRBJ1-5 . TRBV19 CASSQRQGANSNQPQHF
TRBJ1-1 once TRBV11-3 CASSPTIEAFF
TRBJ2-5 . TRBV5-8 CASSLGGQWQETQYF
TRBJ1-3 . TRBV15 CATSRDLGRGNTIYF
TRBJ1-4 . TRBV15 CATSRRRTGGSNEKLFF
TRBJ1-1 . TRBV6-5 CASSGQGFTEAFF